The clone carrying this TCR beta chain has a count of ten or more. Its specificity is unknown. A far more abundant clone sits one base away, making this likely a read error. The data are from a study of blood T cells in healthy people across ages. Those donating, healthy Caucasian individuals from Russia, were aged about 6 to 95. The use of a sample-barcoded 5' primer and a J-beta primer mix characterized a second PCR of roughly 6 to 11 cycles. Using its own MiXCR run on the 5' RACE reads, TCRdb lists one record per CDR3 protein. Of about 1,500,000 distinct CDR3 sequences listed, 28% are singletons. Germline lookup yields CDR1 SGHTA and CDR2 FQGNSA. The CDR3 is made up of 11 amino acids. Findings and limits, study-wide: Whereas aged donors had fewer naive CD4+ cells, long-lived donors had more of them and higher diversity.

The chain carries TRBV7-2 and TRBJ2-7; the D gene is possibly TRBD1 (6 bases). The sample taken for sequencing was blood. This TCR was sampled from a woman aged 25 to 39 in good health. DNA of the CDR3: TGTGCCGGCAGCTTAGGGGGCGAGCAGTACTTC. Protein: CAGSLGGEQYF.